The 4 T cell receptor beta chains in this list originate from one sample, sequenced in a study of tumor-infiltrating lymphocytes in oesophageal squamous cell carcinoma. TCRdb re-called the PCR reads with MiXCR, one entry per CDR3 protein. The sample has about 11,000 distinct CDR3 sequences; 40% to 60% are singletons. The sequencing input was esophageal tumor tissue. The receptors originated from a female donor with esophageal squamous cell carcinoma.

This clonotype is categorized as medium-sized. V gene TRBV6-6 combines with J gene TRBJ2-1; 10 nucleotides line up with TRBD2. The V gene end was trimmed by 2 bases and the J gene end by 8 bases; junction bases not matched to a gene: 15. This CDR3 spans 18 amino acids. The germline V gene has CDR1 MNHNY and CDR2 SVGAGI (reference sequence). This CDR3 reads CASSYRLGSSGGGYEQFF. Here the CDR3 DNA reads TGTGCCAGCAGTTACAGATTAGGGTCTAGCGGGGGTGGGTATGAGCAGTTCTTC.

CDR3 protein: CASRSDRGNGEQYF. The CDR3 DNA is TGCGCCAGCAGATCGGACAGGGGAAATGGCGAGCAGTACTTC. The V gene is TRBV5-1, the J gene TRBJ2-7; 9 bases match TRBD1. V lost 5 bases to trimming and J lost 6 bases; unmatched junction nucleotides: 9. CDR1 is SGHRS, CDR2 YFSETQ, per germline. The CDR3 runs to 14 residues.

Regarding this clonotype: Here the CDR3 omits its conserved ending phenylalanine or tryptophan, so a read error is the likely source. The limits of the CDR3 on the DNA are not certain, so only TCRdb's listed CDR3 is given. The J gene is TRBJ2-5, the V gene TRBV5-1; the D call TRBD1 from the table was never checked on the DNA. The V gene's germline CDR1 is SGHRS and CDR2 YFSETQ. With termini counted, the CDR3 has 17 amino acids. Here the CDR3 reads CASSLATGSSSPLHFGN.

This clonotype has more than one count but fewer than ten. The chain joins TRBV7-6 to TRBJ1-2, with 9 bases identical to TRBD1. The CDR3 is 14 residues long. Germline V lookup: CDR1 SGHVS, CDR2 FNYEAQ. V shed 3 bases and J 4 bases; nucleotides not matched to a gene: 3. CDR3 in amino acids: CASSLGQGGYGYTF. CDR3 DNA: TGTGCCAGCAGCTTGGGACAGGGTGGCTATGGCTACACCTTC.